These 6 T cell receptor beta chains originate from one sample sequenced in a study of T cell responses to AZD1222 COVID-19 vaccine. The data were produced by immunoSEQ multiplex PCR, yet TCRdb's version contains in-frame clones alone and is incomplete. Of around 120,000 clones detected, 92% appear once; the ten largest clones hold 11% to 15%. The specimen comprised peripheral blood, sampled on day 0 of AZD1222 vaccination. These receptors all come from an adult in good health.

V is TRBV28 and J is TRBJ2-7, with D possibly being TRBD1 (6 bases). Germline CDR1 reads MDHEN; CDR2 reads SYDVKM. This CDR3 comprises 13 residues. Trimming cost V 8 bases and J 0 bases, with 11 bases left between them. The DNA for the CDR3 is TGTGCCAGCGTTAGGGGGAGCTCCTACGAGCAGTACTTC. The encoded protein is CASVRGSSYEQYF. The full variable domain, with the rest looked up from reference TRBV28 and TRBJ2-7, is DVKVTQSSRYLVKRTGEKVFLECVQDMDHENMFWYRQDPGLGLRLIYFSYDVKMKEKGDIPEGYSVSREKKERFSLILESASTNQTSMYLCASVRGSSYEQYFGPGTRLTVT.

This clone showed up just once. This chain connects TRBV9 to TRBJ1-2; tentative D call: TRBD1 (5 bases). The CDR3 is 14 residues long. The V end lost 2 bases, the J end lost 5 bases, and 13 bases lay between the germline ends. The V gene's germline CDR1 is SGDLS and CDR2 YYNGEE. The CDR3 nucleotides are TGTGCCAGCAGCGTGAGCCTTGGGGGGTATGGCTACACCTTC. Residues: CASSVSLGGYGYTF.

CDR3 loop: CASGTGGKYEQYF. For the CDR3, the DNA is TGTGCCAGCGGAACAGGGGGCAAATACGAGCAGTACTTC. The chain couples TRBV3-1 (or the pseudogene TRBV3-2) to TRBJ2-7; 9 bases are shared with TRBD1. Per the germline V gene, CDR1 is LGHDT and CDR2 is YNNKEL (reference sequence). J gave up 4 bases and V 8 bases, and 6 bases lay outside the gene matches. The CDR3 loop spans 13 amino acids.

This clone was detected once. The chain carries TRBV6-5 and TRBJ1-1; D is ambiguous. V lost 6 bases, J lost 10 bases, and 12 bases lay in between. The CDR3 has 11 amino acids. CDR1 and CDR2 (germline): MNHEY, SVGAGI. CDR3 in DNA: TGTGCCAGCAGGTTAACGAGTGGAGCTTTCTTT. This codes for CASRLTSGAFF.

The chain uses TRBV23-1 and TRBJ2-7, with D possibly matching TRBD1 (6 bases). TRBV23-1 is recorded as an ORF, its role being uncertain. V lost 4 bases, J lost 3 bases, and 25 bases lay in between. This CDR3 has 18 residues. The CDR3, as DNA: TGCGCCAGCAGTCCCGGACTTCAGGGGTCGCGACCTTACTACGAGCAGTACTTC. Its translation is CASSPGLQGSRPYYEQYF.

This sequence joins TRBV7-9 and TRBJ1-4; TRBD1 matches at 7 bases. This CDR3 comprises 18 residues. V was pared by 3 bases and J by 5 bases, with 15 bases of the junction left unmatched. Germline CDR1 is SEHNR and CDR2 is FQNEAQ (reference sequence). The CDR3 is CASSFPTGPEGRNEKLFF. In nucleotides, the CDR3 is TGTGCCAGCAGCTTCCCGACAGGGCCCGAGGGGCGCAATGAAAAACTGTTTTTT.